The clone carrying this T cell receptor (beta chain) was counted a few times. This may arise from a read error, as a much more abundant clone is one base away. Amplification targeted the TCR beta CDR3 regions, with RNA transcripts as the source material. First-round RT-PCR relied on HTBI primers, and a second-round multiplex PCR came next. TCRdb ran MiXCR on the multiplex PCR reads and lists one entry per CDR3 protein. Among hundreds of thousands of distinct CDR3 sequences listed, about a fifth were seen once. The entry originates in a study of Graves' ophthalmopathy and Graves' hyperthyroidism. The V gene's germline CDR1 is SGDLS and CDR2 YYNGEE. This CDR3 comprises 13 residues.

This chain uses TRBV9 with TRBJ1-1, with D possibly being TRBD1 (5 bases). Input material: peripheral blood. The clonotype was recovered from a woman under 30 with stable Graves' hyperthyroidism. Some clones in this sample may be carry-over from other donors' samples. CDR3 DNA: TGTGCCAGCAGCGTAGAGGGGAAAACTGAAGCTTGCTTT. Its translation is CASSVEGKTEACF.